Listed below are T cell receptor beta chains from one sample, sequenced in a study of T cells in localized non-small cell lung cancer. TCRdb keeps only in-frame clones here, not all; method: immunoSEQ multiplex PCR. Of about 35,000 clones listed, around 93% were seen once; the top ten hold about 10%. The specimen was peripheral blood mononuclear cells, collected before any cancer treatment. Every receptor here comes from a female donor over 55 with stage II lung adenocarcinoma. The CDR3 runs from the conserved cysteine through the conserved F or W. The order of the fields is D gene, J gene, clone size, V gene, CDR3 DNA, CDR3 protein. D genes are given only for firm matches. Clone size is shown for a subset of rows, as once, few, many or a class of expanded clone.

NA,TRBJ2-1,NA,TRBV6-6,TGTGCCAGCAGTTACTGGAATAACCATGAGCAGTTCTTC,CASSYWNNHEQFF
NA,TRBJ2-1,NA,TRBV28,TGTGCCAGCGTCCGGGACCACTACAATGAGAAGTTCTTC,CASVRDHYNEKFF
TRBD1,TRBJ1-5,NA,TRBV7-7,TGTGCCAAACAGGGGATAGGTCAGCCCCAGCATTTT,CAKQGIGQPQHF
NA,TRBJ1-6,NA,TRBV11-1,TGTGCCAGCGGGGTCTCCTATAATTCACCCCTCCACTTT,CASGVSYNSPLHF
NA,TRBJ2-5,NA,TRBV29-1,TGCAGCGTTGAAATTTTAATGAGAGAACTCCAAGAGACCCAGTACTTC,CSVEILMRELQETQYF
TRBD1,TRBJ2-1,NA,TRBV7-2,TGTGCCAGCAGCGAACAGGGGGCGGTAGTTAATGAGCAGTTCTTC,CASSEQGAVVNEQFF
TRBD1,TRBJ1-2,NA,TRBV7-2,TGTGCCAGCAGCTCACTGACAGGGGACTATGGCTACACCTTC,CASSSLTGDYGYTF
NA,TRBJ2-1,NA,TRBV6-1,TGTGCCAGCAGTGAAAGTACACACAATGAGCAGTTCTTC,CASSESTHNEQFF
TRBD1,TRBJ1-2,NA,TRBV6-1,TGTGCCAGCAGTGACTCCGGGACAGTATTAGGAGGCTACACCTTC,CASSDSGTVLGGYTF
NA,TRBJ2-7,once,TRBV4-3,TGCGCCAGCAGCCAAAGGGCGGGACCCTACGAGCAGTACTTC,CASSQRAGPYEQYF
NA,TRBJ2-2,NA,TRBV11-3,TGTGCCAGCAGCTTAGCCGGCACCGGGGAGCTGTTTTTT,CASSLAGTGELFF
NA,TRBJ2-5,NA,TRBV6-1,TGTGCCAGCAGTGAGCACCTTTGGGAGACCCAGTACTTC,CASSEHLWETQYF
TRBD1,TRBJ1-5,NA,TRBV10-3,TGTGCCATCAGTGAAGGGACAGGGGACCAGCCCCAGCATTTT,CAISEGTGDQPQHF
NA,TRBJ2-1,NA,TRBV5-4,TGTGCCAGCAGCTTGGACGGGATTTACAATGAGCAGTTCTTC,CASSLDGIYNEQFF
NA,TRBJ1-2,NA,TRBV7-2,TGTGCCAGCAGGTTGACTTCGGCCTCTGGCTACACCTTC,CASRLTSASGYTF
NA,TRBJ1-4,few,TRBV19,TGTGCCAGTGACGACGGAAGCTCTAATGAAAAACTGTTTTTT,CASDDGSSNEKLFF
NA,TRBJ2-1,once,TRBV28,TGTGCCAGCAGTTTAGCGGGTGGGGGCAGCTACAATGAGCAGTTCTTC,CASSLAGGGSYNEQFF
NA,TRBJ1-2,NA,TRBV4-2,TGTGCCAGCAGCCAAGAAGTTAAGTCCGCAGGGACCTACTATGGCTACACCTTC,CASSQEVKSAGTYYGYTF
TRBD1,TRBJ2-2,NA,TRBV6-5,TGTGCCAGCAGTTTCCAGGGACAGATGAACACCGGGGAGCTGTTTTTT,CASSFQGQMNTGELFF
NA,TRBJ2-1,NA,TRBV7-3,TGTGCCAGCAGCTTAACGACTTCTTTGGGCAATGAGCAGTTCTTC,CASSLTTSLGNEQFF
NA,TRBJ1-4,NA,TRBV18,TGTGCCAGCTCACCCACGGGGGGCGGCTATGAAAAACTGTTTTTT,CASSPTGGGYEKLFF
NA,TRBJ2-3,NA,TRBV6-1,TGTGCCAGCAGTGCCGAACTTCAGGATACGCAGTATTTT,CASSAELQDTQYF
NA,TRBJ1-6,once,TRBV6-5,TGTGCCAGCAGTTACGGCCTAATAAATTCACCCCTCCACTTT,CASSYGLINSPLHF
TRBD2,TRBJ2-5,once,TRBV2,TGTGCCAGCAGCTCGGGACTAGCGGGGGGGCCCGGGGAGACCCAGTACTTC,CASSSGLAGGPGETQYF
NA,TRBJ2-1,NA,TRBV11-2,TGTGCCAGCAGCCCGCTCGAAGATGAGCAGTTCTTC,CASSPLEDEQFF
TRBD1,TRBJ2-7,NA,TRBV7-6,TGTGCCAGCAGCTCGGCGACAGGGGGGTCCTACGAGCAGTACTTC,CASSSATGGSYEQYF
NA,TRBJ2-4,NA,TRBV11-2,TGTGCCAGCGCGCGCCAGGACATTCAGTACTTC,CASARQDIQYF
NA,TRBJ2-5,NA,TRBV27,TGTGCCAGCAGTGAACGGGTACAAGAGACCCAGTACTTC,CASSERVQETQYF